The 20 T cell receptor beta chains below were found in one sample sequenced in a study of shared T cell receptors in the human thymus. Method: immunoSEQ multiplex PCR; TCRdb's copy keeps in-frame clones and lacks some. Found here are around 730,000 clones, roughly 85% of them singletons; the top ten hold under 0.012%. These sequences were also reported in another study, on human thymus T cells.

Sequencing used thymocytes. The origin of the receptors is a girl under three years old with a congenital heart defect.

The chain uses TRBV28 and TRBJ1-4; tentatively, D is TRBD1 (6 bases). The CDR3 has 15 residues. V lost 7 bases and J lost 1, with 13 bases in between. CDR1 and CDR2 (germline): MDHEN, SYDVKM. The CDR3 loop is CASIKQGGTNEKLFF. CDR3 in DNA: TGTGCCAGCATTAAACAGGGTGGAACTAATGAAAAACTGTTTTTT.

The CDR3 DNA reads TGTGCCATCAGTGAGTCTGGCAGGGTGGGGGATACGCAGTATTTT. Translating gives CAISESGRVGDTQYF. The chain employs TRBV10-3 and TRBJ2-3, with D perhaps TRBD1 (5 bases). Germline loops: CDR1 ENHRY, CDR2 SYGVKD. V was pared by 0 bases and J by 6 bases, with 13 bases between. The CDR3 spans 15 residues.

The J gene is TRBJ1-6, the V gene TRBV5-1; tentative D call: TRBD1 (6 bases). V was pared by 0 bases and J by 14 bases, with 18 bases between. Per the germline V gene, CDR1 is SGHRS and CDR2 is YFSETQ. The CDR3 is made up of 15 amino acids. CDR3 nucleotides: TGCGCCAGCAGCTTGGAACAGGGAGTAGGTGGGTCCCTCCACTTT. Its protein product is CASSLEQGVGGSLHF.

CDR3 DNA: TGCGCCAGCAGCCGAGGGACTAGCGGGGGGTGGAGAGCGCAGTATTTT. As protein: CASSRGTSGGWRAQYF. This rearrangement joins TRBV4-1 to TRBJ2-3; 15 bases are a match to TRBD2. This CDR3 has 16 residues. The ends lost 4 bases at V and 10 bases at J; junction bases unmatched: 9. CDR1 is MGHRA and CDR2 is YSYEKL in the germline V gene.

This rearrangement joins TRBV7-6 to TRBJ2-5; TRBD1 might be the D (5 bases). The germline V gene encodes CDR1 SGHVS and CDR2 FNYEAQ. V lost 5 bases and J lost 3, with 13 bases in between. CDR3 size: 14 residues. The CDR3 here is CASSAEDREETQYF. In DNA, the CDR3 is TGTGCCAGCAGCGCAGAAGACAGAGAAGAGACCCAGTACTTC.

This chain uses TRBV5-8 with TRBJ2-7; 10 positions agree with TRBD1. The germline CDR1 and CDR2 sequences are SGHTS and YDEGEE. CDR3 size: 18 residues. The ends lost 4 bases at V and 0 bases at J; junction bases unmatched: 13. CDR3 DNA: TGTGCCAGCAGCCTTCCGGGACAGGGGCCAAGGAGCTCCTACGAGCAGTACTTC. Translating it yields CASSLPGQGPRSSYEQYF. Complete variable domain (other parts from reference TRBV5-8 and TRBJ2-7): EAGVTQSPTHLIKTRGQQATLRCSPISGHTSVYWYQQALGLGLQFLLWYDEGEERNRGNFPPRFSGRQFPNYSSELNVNALELEDSALYLCASSLPGQGPRSSYEQYFGPGTRLTVT.

This chain joins TRBV19 and TRBJ2-5; D unclear. Germline CDR1 reads LNHDA; CDR2 reads SQIVND (reference sequence). The CDR3 is made up of 14 amino acids. V was cut by 0 bases and J by 4 bases, with 9 bases left in between. The CDR3 DNA is TGTGCCAGTAGTATAGACGAGCTCACAGAGACCCAGTACTTC. It yields the protein CASSIDELTETQYF.

The V gene is TRBV15, the J gene TRBJ2-2, with D hard to call. V gave up 0 bases and J gave up 1 base, with 12 bases separating them. The germline gives CDR1 LNHNV, CDR2 YYDKDF (reference sequence). The CDR3 consists of 17 residues. The chain's CDR3 is CATSRDNGAENTGELFF. The CDR3 DNA sequence: TGTGCCACCAGCAGAGACAACGGTGCCGAGAACACCGGGGAGCTGTTTTTT.

This clone has just a few counts. The J gene is TRBJ1-1, the V gene TRBV5-4; D is ambiguous. Per germline, CDR1 SGHNT and CDR2 YYREEE (reference sequence). The CDR3 consists of 14 residues. V gave up 4 bases and J gave up 3 bases, with 13 bases separating them. The CDR3 sequence: CASSRGGRDTEAFF. The CDR3 coding sequence is TGTGCCAGCAGCCGCGGCGGGCGGGACACTGAAGCTTTCTTT.

The V gene is TRBV11-1, the J gene TRBJ1-1, with a weak D call TRBD1 (5 bases). The CDR3 is made up of 15 amino acids. The germline V gene encodes CDR1 SGHAT and CDR2 FQDESV (reference sequence). V shed 5 bases and J shed 2 bases, with 15 bases lying between them. CDR3 bases: TGTGCCAGCAGCCTCCAAAGGGGATACAACACTGAAGCTTTCTTT. It encodes CASSLQRGYNTEAFF.

The V and J genes are TRBV4-2 and TRBJ2-1; D gene ambiguous. V gave up 0 bases and J gave up 8 bases, with 8 bases separating them. The germline V gene encodes CDR1 LGHNA and CDR2 YNFKEQ. The CDR3 has 13 residues. CDR3 in DNA: TGTGCCAGCAGCCAAGACCGGGTGGATGAGCAGTTCTTC. It encodes CASSQDRVDEQFF.

V is TRBV5-1 and J is TRBJ1-1; a weak D match, TRBD1 (5 bases). The V end lost 0 bases, the J end lost 2 bases, and 11 bases lay between the germline ends. Germline lookup yields CDR1 SGHRS and CDR2 YFSETQ. The CDR3 length is 15 residues. The CDR3 protein is CASSLGRGGNTEAFF. DNA for the CDR3: TGCGCCAGCAGCTTGGGTCGGGGGGGAAACACTGAAGCTTTCTTT.

J is TRBJ2-5 and V is TRBV28; 7 nucleotides line up with TRBD2. The junction had 7 bases not matched to a gene; V was cut back by 7 bases and J by 5 bases. There are 13 residues in the CDR3. Germline CDR1 reads MDHEN; CDR2 reads SYDVKM. The CDR3 bases are TGTGCCAGCACCCCCGGACTAGTTGAGACCCAGTACTTC. Amino acid sequence: CASTPGLVETQYF.

This clone was seen a handful of times. The V gene is TRBV5-5, the J gene TRBJ1-3, with D hard to call. The CDR3 covers 19 residues. V lost 4 bases and J lost 7, with 30 bases in between. CDR1 and CDR2 from the germline V gene are SGHKS and YYEKEE (reference sequence). CDR3 in DNA: TGTGCCAGCAGCCCCTACCCCCTCCTGCAGGCAGCTTCTTGGAACACCATATATTTT. Translated: CASSPYPLLQAASWNTIYF.

This chain links TRBV19 with TRBJ1-2; TRBD1 might be the D (6 bases). V shed 4 bases and J shed 0 bases, with 15 bases lying between them. CDR3 length equals 16 residues. Germline CDR1 LNHDA, CDR2 SQIVND (reference sequence). The CDR3 nucleotides read TGTGCCAGTAGTACCAAAACAGGGTCCCCTAACTATGGCTACACCTTC. Translated: CASSTKTGSPNYGYTF.

The chain carries TRBV12-1 and TRBJ1-2; the table gives TRBD1 as D, unverified against the DNA. TRBV12-1 is a documented pseudogene. There are 14 residues in the CDR3. CDR3: CASSSGHLLQYNTF. As DNA, the CDR3 is TGTGCCAGCAGCTCGGGACATCTTCTTCAGTATAACACCTTC.

The gene calls are TRBV4-1 and TRBJ2-3; 10 nucleotides agree with TRBD2. CDR1 is MGHRA, CDR2 YSYEKL, per germline. The V gene end was trimmed by 1 base and the J gene end by 4 bases; junction bases not matched to a gene: 20. The CDR3 totals 21 residues. The DNA of the CDR3 is TGCGCCAGCAGCCAAGGCGATAAGCGGGGGGGCCTATTGTTTCAACCAGATACGCAGTATTTT. Protein product: CASSQGDKRGGLLFQPDTQYF.

V is TRBV5-5 and J is TRBJ1-1, with TRBD1 identical over 12 bases. The germline gives CDR1 SGHKS, CDR2 YYEKEE (reference sequence). The CDR3 consists of 16 residues. V was clipped by 5 bases and J by 4 bases; unmatched bases: 9. The CDR3 reads CASRPGQGARGTEAFF. The CDR3 region has the DNA TGTGCCAGCAGGCCGGGACAGGGGGCGCGAGGCACTGAAGCTTTCTTT.

This clone showed up just a few times. This chain joins TRBV30 and TRBJ2-2, with 8 bases lining up with TRBD1. Germline values: CDR1 GTSNPN, CDR2 SVGIG (reference sequence). This CDR3 is built from 15 residues. After removal of 4 bases from V and 1 base from J, the junction contained 5 bases not matched to a gene. Written as DNA, the CDR3 is TGTGCCTGGAACCCGGACAGGGTGAACACCGGGGAGCTGTTTTTT. Its translation is CAWNPDRVNTGELFF. Variable domain in full (rest from reference TRBV30 and TRBJ2-2): SQTIHQWPATLVQPVGSPLSLECTVEGTSNPNLYWYRQAAGRGLQLLFYSVGIGQISSEVPQNLSASRPQDRQFILSSKKLLLSDSGFYLCAWNPDRVNTGELFFGEGSRLTVL.

The chain employs TRBV6-5 and TRBJ2-5; TRBD2 matches 8 bases. Looked up from germline, CDR1 is MNHEY and CDR2 is SVGAGI. V lost 6 bases, J lost 6 bases, and 6 bases stayed unmatched. The CDR3 is made up of 13 amino acids. CDR3 coding DNA: TGTGCCAGCAGCCCAGGGACTAGGCAGACCCAGTACTTC. The encoded protein is CASSPGTRQTQYF.